This TCR beta chain was captured in a study of human T cells and chemical hapten exposure. Time point specified: patch test 2, 6 weeks after DPC sensitization. Described treatment: therapeutic diphenylcyclopropenone sensitization with weekly scalp DPC. This CDR3 is built from 13 residues. V lost 5 bases to trimming and J lost 14 bases, with 20 bases between them. CDR1 and CDR2 from the germline V gene are SGHAT and FQNNGV. This clonotype has more than one count but fewer than ten. TCRdb reprocessed the RACE reads via MiXCR and lists one record per CDR3 protein. The repertoire holds tens of thousands of distinct CDR3 sequences, with 8.5% as singletons.

The clonotype was recovered from a woman aged 45-60 years with alopecia areata. Some clones in this sample may be carry-over from other donors' samples. The V call is TRBV11-2, the J call TRBJ2-3; TRBD2 might be the D (6 bases). The starting material was whole blood, obtained in connection with sensitization to the hapten diphenylcyclopropenone (DPC). The CDR3 DNA sequence: TGTGCCAGCAGCGCGGCGACTAGGGGAGTATCGTATTTT. Protein sequence: CASSAATRGVSYF.